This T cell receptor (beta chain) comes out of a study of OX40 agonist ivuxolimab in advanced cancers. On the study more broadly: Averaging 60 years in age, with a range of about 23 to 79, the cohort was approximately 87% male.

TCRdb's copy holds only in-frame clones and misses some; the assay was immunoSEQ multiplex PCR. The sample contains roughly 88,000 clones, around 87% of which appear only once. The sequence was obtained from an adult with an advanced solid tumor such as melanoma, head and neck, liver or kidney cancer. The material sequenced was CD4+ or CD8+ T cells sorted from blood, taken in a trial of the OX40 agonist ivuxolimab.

CDR3 sequence (DNA): TGTGCCAGCAGTTACGGCGGCAACCGGAACACTGAAGCTTTCTTT. It codes for CASSYGGNRNTEAFF. This chain links TRBV6-5 with TRBJ1-1, with D uncertain. In germline, CDR1 is MNHEY, CDR2 SVGAGI. This CDR3 has 15 amino acids. Trimming took 2 bases from V and 1 from J, leaving 11 bases between them.